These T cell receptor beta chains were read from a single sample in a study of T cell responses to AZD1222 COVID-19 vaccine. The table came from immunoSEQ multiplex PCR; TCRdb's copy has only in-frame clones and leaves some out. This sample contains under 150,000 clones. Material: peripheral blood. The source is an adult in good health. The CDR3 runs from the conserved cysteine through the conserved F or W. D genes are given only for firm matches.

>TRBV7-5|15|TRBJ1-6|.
CVRSVRRDSHSPLHF
TGTGTCAGAAGCGTTAGACGGGACAGTCATTCACCCCTCCACTTT
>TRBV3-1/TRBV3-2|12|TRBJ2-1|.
CASSRSYNEQFF
TGTGCCAGCAGCCGCTCCTACAATGAGCAGTTCTTC
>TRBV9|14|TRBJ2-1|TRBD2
CASSVGGGRPEQFF
TGTGCCAGCAGCGTAGGAGGCGGGAGGCCTGAGCAGTTCTTC
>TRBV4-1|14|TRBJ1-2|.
CASSQVGPGDGYTF
TGCGCCAGCAGCCAAGTTGGCCCAGGGGATGGCTACACCTTC
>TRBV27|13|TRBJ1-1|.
CASSLTASTEAFF
TGTGCCAGCAGTTTAACAGCCTCCACTGAAGCTTTCTTT
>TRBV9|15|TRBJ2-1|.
CASSVEGLSYNEQFF
TGTGCCAGCAGCGTAGAAGGCCTCTCCTACAATGAGCAGTTCTTC
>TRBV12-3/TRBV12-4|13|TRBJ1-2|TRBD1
CASSYGQAGGYTF
TGTGCCAGCAGTTACGGACAGGCGGGTGGCTACACCTTC
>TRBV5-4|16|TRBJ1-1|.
CASSAQNRVHSTEAFF
TGTGCCAGCAGCGCACAAAACAGGGTGCATAGCACTGAAGCTTTCTTT
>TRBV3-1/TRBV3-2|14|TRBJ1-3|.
CASSQDISGNTIYF
TGTGCCAGCAGCCAAGATATATCCGGAAACACCATATATTTT
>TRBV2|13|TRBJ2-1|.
CASSEWRYNEQFF
TGTGCCAGCAGTGAGTGGAGATACAATGAGCAGTTCTTC
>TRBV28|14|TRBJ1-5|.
CASSLWTDNQPQHF
TGTGCCAGCAGTTTGTGGACGGACAATCAGCCCCAGCATTTT
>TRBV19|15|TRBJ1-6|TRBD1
CASSIDRGYNSPLHF
TGTGCCAGTAGTATCGACAGGGGCTATAATTCACCCCTCCACTTT
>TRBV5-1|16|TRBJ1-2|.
CASSSGGILSNYGYTF
TGCGCCAGCAGCTCGGGGGGAATCCTTTCTAACTATGGCTACACCTTC
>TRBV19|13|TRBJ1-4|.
CASSRSGSEKLFF
TGTGCCAGTAGTCGTTCAGGGAGTGAAAAACTGTTTTTT
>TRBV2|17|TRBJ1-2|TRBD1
CASRSRDRAPANYGYTF
TGTGCCAGCAGATCGAGGGACAGGGCCCCTGCTAACTATGGCTACACCTTC